Each of the 20 T cell receptor beta chains below was sequenced from the same sample in a study of PD-1 blockade in classical Hodgkin lymphoma. Every patient experienced relapse after autologous stem cell transplantation, and brentuximab vedotin exposure varied. Clones were sequenced by immunoSEQ multiplex PCR, and TCRdb holds only the in-frame ones, with some missing. This table has tens of thousands of clones, about two thirds appearing once. Source: peripheral blood mononuclear cells (PBMCs), taken at baseline. The receptors come from a human donor with classical Hodgkin lymphoma.

The chain uses TRBV5-1 and TRBJ2-5; D remains ambiguous. V lost 0 bases and J lost 1, with 7 bases in between. The CDR3 totals 14 residues. CDR1 is SGHRS and CDR2 is YFSETQ in the germline V gene. The CDR3 protein is CASSLGPGQETQYF. CDR3 DNA sequence: TGCGCCAGCAGCTTGGGTCCCGGCCAAGAGACCCAGTACTTC.

CDR3 sequence (DNA): TGTGCCAGCAGTTACTCGATCGAGCTCGGCACAGATACGCAGTATTTT. Translating it yields CASSYSIELGTDTQYF. This chain connects TRBV6-5 to TRBJ2-3, with no clear D. Germline CDR1 MNHEY, CDR2 SVGAGI. The CDR3 loop spans 16 amino acids. V dropped 0 bases and J dropped 1 base, with 11 bases sitting between them.

CDR3 sequence reads: CAISEGGWTYEQYF. DNA for the CDR3: TGTGCCATCAGTGAGGGGGGGTGGACCTACGAGCAGTACTTC. The chain employs TRBV10-3 and TRBJ2-7, with a possible D match to TRBD2 (6 bases). Germline CDR1 is ENHRY and CDR2 is SYGVKD. This CDR3 has 14 amino acids. The V and J ends lost 2 bases and 2 bases respectively, with 10 bases between them.

The chain recombines TRBV28 with TRBJ2-5; TRBD1 aligns across 12 bases. Per germline, CDR1 MDHEN and CDR2 SYDVKM. The V and J ends lost 3 bases and 6 bases, in that order; junction bases with no gene match: 5. The CDR3 is made up of 15 amino acids. The CDR3 nucleotides are TGTGCCAGCAGTTTCGGGGGGACAGGGGGCCAGACCCAGTACTTC. Encoded protein: CASSFGGTGGQTQYF.

The rearrangement uses TRBV5-5 and TRBJ2-3; maybe TRBD2 (6 bases). The CDR3 is made up of 15 amino acids. V lost 0 bases, J lost 1 base, and 9 bases lay in between. Germline-derived CDR1 and CDR2 are SGHKS and YYEKEE (reference sequence). The CDR3 DNA reads TGTGCCAGCAGCTTGGATCCGGGAGGCACAGATACGCAGTATTTT. It yields the protein CASSLDPGGTDTQYF. Supplemented by reference TRBV5-5 and TRBJ2-3, the full variable domain reads DAGVTQSPTHLIKTRGQQVTLRCSPISGHKSVSWYQQVLGQGPQFIFQYYEKEERGRGNFPDRFSARQFPNYSSELNVNALLLGDSALYLCASSLDPGGTDTQYFGPGTRLTVL.

The chain links TRBV27 to TRBJ2-2; D is ambiguous. The CDR3 loop spans 15 amino acids. CDR1 and CDR2 from the germline V gene are MNHEY and SMNVEV (reference sequence). Trimming took 7 bases from V and 6 from J, leaving 18 bases between them. The DNA of the CDR3 is TGTGCCAGCACCCGACTTGGAATCGGCGCCGGGGAGCTGTTTTTT. Amino acids: CASTRLGIGAGELFF.

This chain joins TRBV6-5 and TRBJ1-1; D remains ambiguous. The germline V and J ends were trimmed by 7 bases and 4 bases, with 13 bases remaining between them. CDR1 is MNHEY, CDR2 SVGAGI, per germline. This CDR3 contains 13 residues. CDR3 loop: CASTAEVSTEAFF. Here the CDR3 DNA reads TGTGCCAGCACCGCGGAGGTTTCCACTGAAGCTTTCTTT.

About this clone: The same CDR3 arises from other DNA sequences in this sample as well. The chain uses TRBV7-2 and TRBJ2-7; no firm D call. V lost 1 base and J lost 2, with 12 bases in between. Germline CDR1 and CDR2: SGHTA and FQGNSA. The CDR3 covers 15 residues. Here the CDR3 DNA reads TGTGCCAGCAGCTTAGGACGTGGGCAGACCTACGAGCAGTACTTC. Protein product: CASSLGRGQTYEQYF.

V usage is TRBV6-5 and J usage is TRBJ2-7, with 8 nucleotides matching TRBD1. CDR1 is MNHEY, CDR2 SVGAGI, per germline. V gave up 0 bases and J gave up 2 bases; unmatched junction bases: 3. The CDR3 extends over 15 amino acids. The CDR3 loop is CASSYSDRGAYEQYF. The CDR3 bases are TGTGCCAGCAGTTACTCAGACAGGGGTGCCTACGAGCAGTACTTC.

V and J are TRBV19 and TRBJ2-1; D may be TRBD1 or TRBD2 (5 bases each). The CDR3 sequence is 13 residues long. Trimming removed 5 bases at V and 5 bases at J, with 10 bases between. From germline, CDR1 is LNHDA and CDR2 SQIVND (reference sequence). The CDR3 spells CASSLGPNNEQFF. DNA of the CDR3: TGTGCCAGTAGTTTGGGACCAAACAATGAGCAGTTCTTC. Together with reference TRBV19 and TRBJ2-1, the CDR3 gives the full variable domain: DGGITQSPKYLFRKEGQNVTLSCEQNLNHDAMYWYRQDPGQGLRLIYYSQIVNDFQKGDIAEGYSVSREKKESFPLTVTSAQKNPTAFYLCASSLGPNNEQFFGPGTRLTVL.

The chain joins TRBV11-2 to TRBJ1-6; tentative D call: TRBD1 (5 bases). The length of the CDR3 is 14 residues. The V and J ends lost 5 bases and 9 bases respectively, with 14 bases between them. Germline lookup yields CDR1 SGHAT and CDR2 FQNNGV. This CDR3 reads CASSPNNGGSPLHF. CDR3 in DNA: TGTGCCAGCAGCCCTAACAACGGGGGTTCACCCCTCCACTTT.

The J gene is TRBJ2-1, the V gene TRBV7-3, with D maybe TRBD1 (6 bases). The CDR3 is made up of 13 amino acids. Germline V gene data show CDR1 as SGHTA and CDR2 as FQGTGA. The germline V and J ends were trimmed by 5 bases and 16 bases, with 21 bases remaining between them. CDR3 sequence (DNA): TGTGCCAGCAGCCCCCCCCGACTTCCCAGGGGATTCTTC. This translates into CASSPPRLPRGFF.

The chain joins TRBV6-5 to TRBJ1-1, with D unresolved. Germline V gives CDR1 MNHEY, CDR2 SVGAGI. This CDR3 spans 12 amino acids. V dropped 4 bases and J dropped 5 bases, with 8 bases sitting between them. CDR3 sequence (DNA): TGTGCCAGCAGTTGGCGTTGGACTGAAGCTTTCTTT. Protein sequence: CASSWRWTEAFF.

The chain recombines TRBV5-8 with TRBJ2-7; D gene unclear. CDR3 size: 13 residues. V was shortened by 0 bases and J by 2 bases, with 6 bases between the two germline ends. The germline V gene encodes CDR1 SGHTS and CDR2 YDEGEE. The CDR3 bases are TGTGCCAGCAGCTTGGACGGAACCTACGAGCAGTACTTC. Its protein is CASSLDGTYEQYF.

In its sample, this clone ranks as medium-sized. The chain joins TRBV12-1 to TRBJ2-7; the table assigns TRBD2, which was not confirmed against the DNA. TRBV12-1 is termed a pseudogene. The CDR3 sequence is 13 residues long. Written as DNA, the CDR3 is TGTGCCAGCAGCTCCGGACTAGGCCACGAGCAGTACTTC. Translation: CASSSGLGHEQYF.

This chain uses TRBV11-3 with TRBJ2-5, with 7 bases matching TRBD2. Germline trimming cut 1 base from V and 5 bases from J; bases unmatched to any gene: 7. This CDR3 contains 15 residues. CDR1 is SGHNT and CDR2 is YENEEA in the germline V gene. CDR3 sequence: CASSLGGGRKETQYF. CDR3 DNA sequence: TGTGCCAGCAGCTTAGGGGGGGGACGCAAGGAGACCCAGTACTTC.

The chain has TRBV28 and TRBJ2-7; 7 bases fit TRBD1. Germline CDR1 MDHEN, CDR2 SYDVKM. This CDR3 comprises 14 residues. Trimming at V came to 1 base and at J to 2 bases, leaving 2 bases not matched to a gene. CDR3 protein: CASSLSQGTYEQYF. DNA of the CDR3: TGTGCCAGCAGTTTATCACAGGGGACCTACGAGCAGTACTTC.

This chain joins TRBV7-6 and TRBJ2-5, with 9 nucleotides matching TRBD2. CDR3 length: 14 amino acids. Germline CDR1 is SGHVS and CDR2 is FNYEAQ. With V trimmed by 5 bases and J by 5 bases, 6 bases remained unmatched. The CDR3 region is CASSDSGRGETQYF. CDR3 nucleotide sequence: TGTGCCAGCAGCGATAGCGGGAGAGGGGAGACCCAGTACTTC. The full variable domain, rest sourced from reference TRBV7-6 and TRBJ2-5, is GAGVSQSPRYKVTKRGQDVALRCDPISGHVSLYWYRQALGQGPEFLTYFNYEAQQDKSGLPNDRFSAERPEGSISTLTIQRTEQRDSAMYRCASSDSGRGETQYFGPGTRLLVL.

The chain uses TRBV7-2 and TRBJ2-5, with TRBD2 identical over 7 bases. CDR1 and CDR2 (germline): SGHTA, FQGNSA. The CDR3 consists of 14 residues. The J segment lost 1 base and the V segment lost 5 bases, leaving 4 bases of the junction unmatched. The CDR3 is CASSLSGSQETQYF. The CDR3 DNA is TGTGCCAGCAGCCTTAGCGGGTCCCAAGAGACCCAGTACTTC.

V gene TRBV9 combines with J gene TRBJ2-2, with TRBD1 identical over 8 bases. This CDR3 has 16 residues. J lost 1 base, V lost 0 bases, and 2 bases had no gene match. The germline V gene encodes CDR1 SGDLS and CDR2 YYNGEE. The CDR3 loop is CASSVAGTGNTGELFF. As DNA, the CDR3 is TGTGCCAGCAGCGTAGCCGGGACAGGGAACACCGGGGAGCTGTTTTTT.